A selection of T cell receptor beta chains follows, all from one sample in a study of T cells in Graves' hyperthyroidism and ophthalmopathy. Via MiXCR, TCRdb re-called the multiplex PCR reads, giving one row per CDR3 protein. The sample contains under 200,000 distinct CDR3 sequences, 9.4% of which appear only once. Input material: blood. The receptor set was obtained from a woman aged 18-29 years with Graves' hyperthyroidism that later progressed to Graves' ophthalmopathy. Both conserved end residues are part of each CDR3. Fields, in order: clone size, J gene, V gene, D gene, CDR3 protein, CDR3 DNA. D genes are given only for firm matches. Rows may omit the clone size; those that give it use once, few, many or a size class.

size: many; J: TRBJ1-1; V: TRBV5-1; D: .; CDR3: CASSLVLQGPAEAFF; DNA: TGCGCCAGCAGCTTGGTCTTACAGGGCCCGGCTGAAGCTTTCTTT
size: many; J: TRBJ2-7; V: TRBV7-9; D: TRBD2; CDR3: CASSLRGLAGPRDEQYF; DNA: TGTGCCAGCAGCTTAAGGGGACTAGCGGGGCCAAGGGACGAGCAGTACTTC
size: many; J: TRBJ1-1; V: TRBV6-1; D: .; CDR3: CASSTSHATEAFF; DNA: TGTGCCAGCAGTACGTCCCACGCCACTGAAGCTTTCTTT
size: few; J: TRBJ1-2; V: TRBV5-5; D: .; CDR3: CASSPIGGEASGYTF; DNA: TGTGCCAGCAGCCCCATAGGAGGGGAAGCCAGTGGCTACACCTTC
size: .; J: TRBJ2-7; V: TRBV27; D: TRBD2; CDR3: CASSVSGSQFYEQYF; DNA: TGTGCCAGCAGTGTAAGCGGGAGCCAGTTCTACGAGCAGTACTTC
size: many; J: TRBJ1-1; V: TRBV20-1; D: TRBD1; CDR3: CSAREQGRVTEAFF; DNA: TGCAGTGCTAGAGAACAGGGGAGGGTCACTGAAGCTTTCTTT
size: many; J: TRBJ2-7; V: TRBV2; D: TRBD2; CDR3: CASSVSGRALEQYF; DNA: TGTGCCAGCAGTGTTAGCGGGAGGGCCCTCGAGCAGTACTTC
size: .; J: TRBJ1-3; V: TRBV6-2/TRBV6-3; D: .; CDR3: CASSYSGRPEAGNTIYF; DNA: TGTGCCAGCAGTTACTCGGGCCGTCCGGAAGCTGGAAACACCATATATTTT
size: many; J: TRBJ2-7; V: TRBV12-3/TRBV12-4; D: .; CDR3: CASSFGRSYEQYF; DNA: TGTGCCAGCAGTTTCGGACGGTCCTACGAGCAGTACTTC
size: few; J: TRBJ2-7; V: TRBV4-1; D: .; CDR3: CASSQDQEVYEQYF; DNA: TGCGCCAGCAGCCAAGATCAGGAAGTCTACGAGCAGTACTTC
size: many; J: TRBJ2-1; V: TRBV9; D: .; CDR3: CASSLGGNRGNEQFF; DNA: TGTGCCAGCAGCCTAGGGGGGAACCGGGGCAATGAGCAGTTCTTC
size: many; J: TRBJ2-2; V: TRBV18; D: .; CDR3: CASSPVGPSNTGELFF; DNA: TGTGCCAGCTCACCGGTAGGGCCCTCGAACACCGGGGAGCTGTTTTTT
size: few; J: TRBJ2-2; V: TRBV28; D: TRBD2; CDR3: CASSLWRLAGGPGELFF; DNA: TGTGCCAGCAGTTTATGGAGACTAGCGGGGGGGCCCGGGGAGCTGTTTTTT
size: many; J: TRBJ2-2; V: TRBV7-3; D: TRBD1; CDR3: CASSLNQGDLSNTGELFF; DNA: TGTGCCAGCAGCTTAAACCAGGGGGACCTTTCGAACACCGGGGAGCTGTTTTTT